Below are 27 T cell receptor beta chains sequenced from a single sample in a study of shared clonotypes between healthy human individuals. This table comes from immunoSEQ multiplex PCR, and its TCRdb copy is limited to in-frame clones, with some not included. The sample contains fewer than 1.8 million clones, 98% to 99% of which appear only once. The sample comprised naive CD4+ T cells sorted from blood. Subset described: CD45RA+ positively selected. Source of these receptors: a man aged 25-45 years in good health.

J is TRBJ2-7 and V is TRBV5-4; TRBD2 is a possible D gene (7 bases). Trimming left V 4 bases short and J 3 bases short, with 17 bases between. This CDR3 region has 15 residues. Germline-derived CDR1 and CDR2 are SGHNT and YYREEE (reference sequence). The CDR3 reads CASSDIQGGYYEQYF. CDR3 nucleotides: TGTGCCAGCAGCGACATACAGGGAGGGTACTACGAGCAGTACTTC.

Written as DNA, the CDR3 is TGTGCCAGCAGCCCTCCGGGCGGTAGCAATCAGCCCCAGCATTTT. As protein: CASSPPGGSNQPQHF. This chain links TRBV5-5 with TRBJ1-5; D not certain. CDR1 is SGHKS, CDR2 YYEKEE, per germline (reference sequence). Trimming shortened V by 4 bases and J by 0 bases, and 11 bases separated the two germline ends. The CDR3 is 15 residues long.

The V call is TRBV18, the J call TRBJ2-1; TRBD2 matches 11 bases. From germline, CDR1 is KGHSH and CDR2 LQKENI. This CDR3 region has 15 residues. Trimming cost V 4 bases and J 8 bases; bases outside gene matches: 7. CDR3 in amino acids: CASSRPGLAEYEQFF. For the CDR3, the DNA is TGTGCCAGCTCACGGCCGGGACTAGCGGAGTATGAGCAGTTCTTC.

This rearrangement joins TRBV11-1 to TRBJ2-5, with 9 bases aligning to TRBD1. CDR1 and CDR2 (germline): SGHAT, FQDESV (reference sequence). V was pared by 4 bases and J by 3 bases, with 9 bases of the junction left unmatched. CDR3 length: 16 amino acids. The CDR3, as DNA: TGTGCCAGCAGCTACGGGACAGGGTCGGGGGAAGAGACCCAGTACTTC. Its translation is CASSYGTGSGEETQYF.

V is TRBV7-2 and J is TRBJ1-5, with D unresolved. The germline gives CDR1 SGHTA, CDR2 FQGNSA. CDR3 length: 17 residues. V was cut by 1 base and J by 3 bases, with 16 bases left in between. The CDR3 DNA follows: TGTGCCAGCAGCTTAGGGCTAGGCAAAATTAACAATCAGCCCCAGCATTTT. Encoded protein: CASSLGLGKINNQPQHF.

Points on this clone: Mismatch with germline at one junction end may stem from a read error. The genes are TRBV7-8 and TRBJ2-5, with 12 bases that match TRBD1. This CDR3 comprises 16 residues. CDR1 and CDR2 (germline): SGHVS, FQNEAQ. The DNA of the CDR3 is TGTGCCAGCAGCCTCCACCGGGACAGGGGGCGTGAGATCCAGTACTTC. This gives the protein CASSLHRDRGREIQYF.

The V call is TRBV10-2, the J call TRBJ2-1; 16 bases fit TRBD2. CDR1 is WSHSY, CDR2 SAAADI, per germline. The ends lost 8 bases at V and 9 bases at J; junction bases unmatched: 4. This CDR3 is built from 14 residues. CDR3 DNA sequence: TGCGCCAGCGTGGGACTAGCGGGAGGGGGTGAGCAGTTCTTC. The encoded protein is CASVGLAGGGEQFF.

CDR3 loop: CASSVEGRLGGYTF. Here the CDR3 DNA reads TGTGCCAGCAGCGTAGAAGGGCGCCTCGGTGGCTACACCTTC. V and J are TRBV9 and TRBJ1-2; D unclear. V was shortened by 0 bases and J by 7 bases, with 13 bases between the two germline ends. Germline V gene lookup returns CDR1 SGDLS and CDR2 YYNGEE. This CDR3 has 14 residues. The variable domain in full, with the rest retrieved from reference TRBV9 and TRBJ1-2, is DSGVTQTPKHLITATGQRVTLRCSPRSGDLSVYWYQQSLDQGLQFLIQYYNGEERAKGNILERFSAQQFPDLHSELNLSSLELGDSALYFCASSVEGRLGGYTFGSGTRLTVV.

This rearrangement joins TRBV7-2 to TRBJ2-2, with D possibly matching TRBD1 (6 bases). Germline CDR1 reads SGHTA; CDR2 reads FQGNSA. The V gene lost 5 bases and the J gene lost 9 bases, with 16 bases spanning the gap. The CDR3 length is 14 residues. CDR3 coding DNA: TGTGCCAGCAGCCAGGGGCCAGGGGTCCGGGAGCTGTTTTTT. It encodes CASSQGPGVRELFF.

This chain connects TRBV5-6 to TRBJ1-3; TRBD1 might be the D (6 bases). The CDR3 contains 15 residues. CDR1 and CDR2 from the germline V gene are SGHDT and YYEEEE. Trimming removed 0 bases from V and 0 bases from J, with 7 bases in between. This chain's CDR3 is CASSLGGGSGNTIYF. The CDR3 coding sequence is TGTGCCAGCAGCTTGGGAGGGGGCTCTGGAAACACCATATATTTT.

The genes are TRBV4-2 and TRBJ1-5, with D unclear. The CDR3 runs to 12 residues. The ends were cut back, 3 bases at V and 5 bases at J, with 5 bases in the middle. The germline V gene has CDR1 LGHNA and CDR2 YNFKEQ. CDR3 nucleotides: TGTGCCAGCAGCCATGGGGATCAGCCCCAGCATTTT. The encoded protein is CASSHGDQPQHF.

This chain uses TRBV14 with TRBJ2-7; 10 bases map to TRBD1. There are 14 residues in the CDR3. From germline, CDR1 is SGHDN and CDR2 FVKESK. J lost 6 bases, V lost 4 bases, and 6 bases had no gene match. The CDR3 region is CASSLVRDRGEQYF. Written as DNA, the CDR3 is TGTGCCAGCAGCCTCGTCCGGGACAGGGGCGAGCAGTACTTC.

This chain joins TRBV5-1 and TRBJ2-7, with 10 bases that match TRBD2. This CDR3 has 17 residues. Germline lookup yields CDR1 SGHRS and CDR2 YFSETQ. V lost 4 bases to trimming and J lost 0 bases; unmatched junction nucleotides: 10. CDR3 sequence reads: CASSGGLAAASSYEQYF. DNA of the CDR3: TGCGCCAGCAGCGGAGGACTAGCGGCCGCAAGCTCCTACGAGCAGTACTTC.

As regards this clone: At the DNA level, this CDR3 is encoded by other sequences in the same sample as well. V usage is TRBV9 and J usage is TRBJ2-1; D possibly corresponds to TRBD2 (5 bases). Trimming pared 0 bases from V and 4 bases from J, leaving 8 bases between. CDR3 size: 14 residues. Germline V gene sequence: CDR1 SGDLS, CDR2 YYNGEE. CDR3 amino acids: CASSVVREYNEQFF. In DNA, the CDR3 is TGTGCCAGCAGCGTAGTGAGGGAATACAATGAGCAGTTCTTC.

J is TRBJ2-7 and V is TRBV5-1, with a possible D match to TRBD2 (6 bases). The germline CDR1 and CDR2 sequences are SGHRS and YFSETQ. The CDR3 totals 13 residues. Trimming removed 7 bases from V and 6 bases from J, with 17 bases in between. Here the CDR3 DNA reads TGCGCCAGCGGCGCTGGAGGGGCTGGCGAGCAGTACTTC. Amino acids: CASGAGGAGEQYF.

The chain links TRBV9 to TRBJ2-7, with D perhaps being TRBD1 or TRBD2 (5 bases each). The germline gives CDR1 SGDLS, CDR2 YYNGEE. The CDR3 totals 15 residues. Trimming shortened V by 0 bases and J by 5 bases, and 15 bases separated the two germline ends. Here the CDR3 DNA reads TGTGCCAGCAGCGTAGCTAGCAGAGGGGCCCACGAGCAGTACTTC. Its protein is CASSVASRGAHEQYF.

The rearrangement links TRBV11-3 to TRBJ2-1; 10 bases are a match to TRBD2. J lost 9 bases, V lost 1 base, and 9 bases had no gene match. CDR3 length equals 16 residues. Germline CDR1 is SGHNT and CDR2 is YENEEA. CDR3: CASSLALAGAIGEQFF. DNA of the CDR3: TGTGCCAGCAGCTTAGCTCTAGCGGGAGCAATAGGTGAGCAGTTCTTC.

The V call is TRBV7-3, the J call TRBJ2-5, with TRBD1 matching over 8 bases. The CDR3 consists of 15 residues. The ends lost 4 bases at V and 1 base at J; junction bases unmatched: 5. Germline CDR1 reads SGHTA; CDR2 reads FQGTGA. CDR3 residues: CASSSQGARQETQYF. The CDR3 coding sequence is TGTGCCAGCAGCTCCCAGGGGGCACGCCAAGAGACCCAGTACTTC.

The chain couples TRBV4-2 to TRBJ2-3; perhaps TRBD2 as D (5 bases). Germline CDR1 LGHNA, CDR2 YNFKEQ. The CDR3 sequence is 16 residues long. Deletions cut 1 base from V and 4 bases from J, with 15 bases between. CDR3 sequence reads: CASSQGRSSGADTQYF. The CDR3 DNA reads TGTGCCAGCAGCCAAGGCAGGTCCAGCGGCGCAGATACGCAGTATTTT.

The genes are TRBV30 and TRBJ2-5; possible D gene TRBD1, 5 bases. Trimming removed 0 bases at V and 7 bases at J, with 24 bases between. Germline V gene data show CDR1 as GTSNPN and CDR2 as SVGIG (reference sequence). This CDR3 is built from 17 residues. CDR3 sequence (DNA): TGTGCCTGGAGTGTAGGTGGTTTTGCAAGGCAGGGCGGGACCCAGTACTTC. It codes for CAWSVGGFARQGGTQYF.

In nucleotides, the CDR3 is TGTGCCAGCAGCTCCACGCGGGATCCCTACGAGCAGTACTTC. Its protein product is CASSSTRDPYEQYF. J is TRBJ2-7 and V is TRBV11-2, with TRBD2 as a possible D gene (6 bases). This CDR3 has 14 amino acids. V was shortened by 4 bases and J by 2 bases, with 12 bases between the two germline ends. Germline V lookup: CDR1 SGHAT, CDR2 FQNNGV.

The rearrangement uses TRBV29-1 and TRBJ2-3; the D gene is possibly TRBD2 (7 bases). Germline V gene data show CDR1 as SQVTM and CDR2 as ANQGSEA. CDR3 size: 14 residues. The V gene lost 5 bases and the J gene lost 4 bases, with 16 bases spanning the gap. CDR3 in amino acids: CSVKGGGGPDTQYF. The CDR3 DNA follows: TGCAGCGTTAAGGGGGGAGGGGGGCCAGATACGCAGTATTTT.

Details on this clone: This same CDR3 is encoded by further DNA sequences in the sample. The CDR3 DNA reads as TGCGCCAGCAGCTTGGACAGCCACTCTGGAAACACCATATATTTT. Its translation: CASSLDSHSGNTIYF. This chain uses TRBV5-1 with TRBJ1-3; D is undetermined. This CDR3 region has 15 residues. V shed 0 bases and J shed 0 bases, with 7 bases lying between them. The germline V gene has CDR1 SGHRS and CDR2 YFSETQ. The variable domain in full, with the rest retrieved from reference TRBV5-1 and TRBJ1-3, is KAGVTQTPRYLIKTRGQQVTLSCSPISGHRSVSWYQQTPGQGLQFLFEYFSETQRNKGNFPGRFSGRQFSNSRSEMNVSTLELGDSALYLCASSLDSHSGNTIYFGEGSWLTVV.

Details on this clone: One junction end disagrees with the germline gene, perhaps due to a read error. The CDR3 region is CASRFDRVGGYTF. The CDR3 coding sequence is TGTGCCAGCCGCTTTGACAGGGTGGGTGGCTACACCTTC. V gene TRBV11-2 combines with J gene TRBJ1-2; 7 bases align to TRBD1. The CDR3 runs 13 residues. Per the germline V gene, CDR1 is SGHAT and CDR2 is FQNNGV.

The rearrangement links TRBV6-5 to TRBJ2-2; D uncertain. Deletions cut 6 bases from V and 5 bases from J, with 13 bases between. The CDR3 is 14 residues long. CDR1 and CDR2 from the germline V gene are MNHEY and SVGAGI. CDR3 DNA: TGTGCCAGCAGCCAGGTCCGGCAGACCGGGGAGCTGTTTTTT. It is translated as CASSQVRQTGELFF.

V and J are TRBV9 and TRBJ1-1; 7 bases align to TRBD1. With 0 bases clipped from V and 2 bases from J, the junction kept 10 bases outside the gene matches. Germline values: CDR1 SGDLS, CDR2 YYNGEE. This CDR3 contains 17 residues. In DNA form, the CDR3 reads TGTGCCAGCAGCGTAGGTGCCAGGGGGGCCCTCAACACTGAAGCTTTCTTT. It yields the protein CASSVGARGALNTEAFF.

The chain couples TRBV15 to TRBJ1-5; 10 nucleotides match TRBD1. V lost 3 bases and J lost 4; bases outside the gene matches: 9. The CDR3 spans 17 residues. Germline V gene data show CDR1 as LNHNV and CDR2 as YYDKDF (reference sequence). The CDR3 region is CATSSPLPGQGNQPQHF. DNA of the CDR3: TGTGCCACCAGCAGCCCCCTACCGGGACAGGGGAATCAGCCCCAGCATTTT.